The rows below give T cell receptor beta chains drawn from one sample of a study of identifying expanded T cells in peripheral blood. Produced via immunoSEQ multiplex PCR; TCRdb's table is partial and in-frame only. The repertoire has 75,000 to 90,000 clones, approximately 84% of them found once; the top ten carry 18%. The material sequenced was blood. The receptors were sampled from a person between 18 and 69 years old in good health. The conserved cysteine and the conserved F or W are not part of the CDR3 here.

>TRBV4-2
ASSQDFGGGQF
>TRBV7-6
ASSFYFDGELF
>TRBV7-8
ASSPREGTDTQY
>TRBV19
ASSIDTRDRAFYSNQPQH
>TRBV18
ASSPPTDNQPQH
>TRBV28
ASSLFWSEQY
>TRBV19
ASSGIGQGAGEQY
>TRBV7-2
ASSSQHSSYNEQF
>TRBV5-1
ASSLELFTGVLGDTQY
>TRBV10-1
DREMNTEAF
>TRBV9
ASSPGTGGVVGGYT
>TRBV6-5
ASRLSGSGGSTIY
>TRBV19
ASSIRDQLDGYT
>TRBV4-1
ASSQGVGLASTDTQY
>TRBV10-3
AISEWGFYGYT
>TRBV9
ASSVGGGPSSYEQY
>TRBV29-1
SVSELDHTDTQY
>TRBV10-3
AISESQQETQY
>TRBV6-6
ASRTSGVTYEQY
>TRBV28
ASSPDRGRGSVYNEQF
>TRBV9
ASSVGGTVVYEQY
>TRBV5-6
ASSSPQGGTGELF
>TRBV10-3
AISELQGSNEKLF
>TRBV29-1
SVGDGAGGSNTGELF
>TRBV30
AWSVGGGNNSPLH
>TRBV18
ASSPIHFLEGDAEAF
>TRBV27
ASSGLAGGETQY